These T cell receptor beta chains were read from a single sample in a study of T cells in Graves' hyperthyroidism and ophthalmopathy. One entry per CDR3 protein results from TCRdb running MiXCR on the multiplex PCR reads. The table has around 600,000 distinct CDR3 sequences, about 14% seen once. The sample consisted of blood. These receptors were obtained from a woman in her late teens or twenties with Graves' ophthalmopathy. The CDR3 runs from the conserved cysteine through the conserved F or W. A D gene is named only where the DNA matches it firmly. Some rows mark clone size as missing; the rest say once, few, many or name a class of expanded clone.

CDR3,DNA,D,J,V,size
CASSLALGLAGLPVYNEQFF,TGTGCCAGCAGCTTAGCCTTGGGACTAGCGGGTCTCCCCGTCTACAATGAGCAGTTCTTC,TRBD2,TRBJ2-1,TRBV7-6,many
CASSQDKGDSYEQYF,TGTGCCAGCAGCCAGGACAAAGGTGACTCCTACGAGCAGTACTTC,.,TRBJ2-7,TRBV6-1,.
CASSLQGDEKLFF,TGTGCCAGCAGTTTACAGGGTGATGAAAAACTGTTTTTT,.,TRBJ1-4,TRBV27,many
CASSATGTRGDEQFF,TGCGCCAGCAGCGCTACCGGGACCCGTGGCGATGAGCAGTTCTTC,.,TRBJ2-1,TRBV4-1,.
CSVRQGAPGAEAFF,TGCAGCGTTCGACAGGGAGCCCCCGGGGCTGAAGCTTTCTTT,TRBD1,TRBJ1-1,TRBV29-1,.
CASSTPVSNQPQHF,TGTGCCAGCAGTACTCCGGTTAGCAATCAGCCCCAGCATTTT,.,TRBJ1-5,TRBV6-5,few
CAWSVRRGGEETQYF,TGTGCCTGGAGTGTAAGGAGGGGAGGGGAAGAGACCCAGTACTTC,TRBD2,TRBJ2-5,TRBV30,many
CASSAWRESSNEQFF,TGTGCCAGTAGTGCTTGGCGGGAGAGTAGTAATGAGCAGTTCTTC,TRBD2,TRBJ2-1,TRBV19,.
CSAPSPGKDTQYF,TGCAGTGCTCCCAGTCCCGGGAAGGATACGCAGTATTTT,.,TRBJ2-3,TRBV20-1,few
CASSSRLAGGAAYEQYF,TGTGCCAGCAGTTCCAGACTAGCGGGAGGGGCGGCCTACGAGCAGTACTTC,TRBD2,TRBJ2-7,TRBV12-3/TRBV12-4,.
CASSSAGSWGYTF,TGTGCCAGCAGTTCCGCAGGGTCTTGGGGCTACACCTTC,.,TRBJ1-2,TRBV6-5,few
CASSQFVEEGNYTF,TGTGCCAGCAGTCAGTTTGTAGAGGAGGGAAACTACACCTTC,.,TRBJ1-2,TRBV9,once
CASSSGDTNYGYTF,TGTGCCAGCAGTTCGGGTGACACAAACTATGGCTACACCTTC,.,TRBJ1-2,TRBV28,many
CASSQGWGARNQPQHF,TGCGCCAGCAGCCAAGGGTGGGGGGCGCGTAATCAGCCCCAGCATTTT,.,TRBJ1-5,TRBV4-3,.
CASSLAWDRAPSTDTQYF,TGTGCCAGCAGCTTGGCCTGGGACAGAGCCCCTAGCACAGATACGCAGTATTTT,TRBD1,TRBJ2-3,TRBV5-8,many
CASSWEGQGDGYTF,TGTGCCAGCAGCTGGGAGGGGCAGGGGGATGGCTACACCTTC,TRBD1,TRBJ1-2,TRBV5-6,.
CSVGSPYEQYF,TGCAGCGTTGGCTCCCCCTACGAGCAGTACTTC,.,TRBJ2-7,TRBV29-1,.
CASSSPGQGALELFF,TGTGCCAGCAGTTCCCCGGGACAGGGGGCGTTGGAGCTGTTTTTT,TRBD1,TRBJ2-2,TRBV12-3/TRBV12-4,many
CASSLGTEANEQFF,TGCGCCAGCAGCTTGGGGACAGAGGCGAATGAGCAGTTCTTC,.,TRBJ2-1,TRBV5-1,many
CASGFTGVTEAFF,TGTGCTAGTGGTTTTACTGGGGTGACTGAAGCTTTCTTT,.,TRBJ1-1,TRBV12-5,.
CSTSTSSMVYEQYF,TGCAGTACTAGTACGTCTAGTATGGTGTACGAGCAGTACTTC,.,TRBJ2-7,TRBV20-1,few
CASLGRVDYEQYF,TGTGCCAGCTTGGGGAGGGTTGACTACGAGCAGTACTTC,TRBD2,TRBJ2-7,TRBV18,many
CASSLEGTQQFF,TGTGCCAGCAGCTTAGAAGGGACTCAGCAGTTCTTC,.,TRBJ2-1,TRBV7-9,many
CASGVPDRGGHGYTF,TGTGCCAGCGGAGTTCCAGACAGGGGTGGCCATGGCTACACCTTC,TRBD1,TRBJ1-2,TRBV28,few
CASSQNSAAAYGYTF,TGTGCCAGCAGTCAGAATAGCGCGGCAGCCTATGGCTACACCTTC,.,TRBJ1-2,TRBV6-2/TRBV6-3,many
CASGGGGVANEKLFF,TGTGCCAGCGGTGGGGGGGGCGTCGCTAATGAAAAACTGTTTTTT,.,TRBJ1-4,TRBV28,many
CASSIEGYEQYF,TGTGCCAGCAGTATTGAGGGGTACGAGCAGTACTTC,.,TRBJ2-7,TRBV7-9,many
CASSSGRNNSPLHF,TGTGCCAGCAGCTCGGGACGGAATAATTCACCCCTCCACTTT,.,TRBJ1-6,TRBV7-2,many
CASSLDPPGTSSYNEQFF,TGCGCCAGCAGCTTGGATCCTCCCGGGACTAGCTCCTACAATGAGCAGTTCTTC,TRBD2,TRBJ2-1,TRBV5-1,many
CASRGQGGMNTEAFF,TGTGCCAGCAGGGGACAGGGGGGGATGAACACTGAAGCTTTCTTT,TRBD1,TRBJ1-1,TRBV12-3/TRBV12-4,many
CASNSGTGALLNTEAFF,TGTGCCAGCAATTCCGGGACAGGGGCTTTGTTGAACACTGAAGCTTTCTTT,TRBD1,TRBJ1-1,TRBV2,few
CASSYKGGIGSDTQYF,TGTGCCAGCAGTTACAAGGGCGGGATTGGATCAGATACGCAGTATTTT,.,TRBJ2-3,TRBV6-2/TRBV6-3,few
CASSPGQGGYTGELFF,TGTGCCAGTAGCCCAGGGCAGGGTGGGTACACCGGGGAGCTGTTTTTT,.,TRBJ2-2,TRBV19,.
CASSLSGQGFRYEQYF,TGTGCCAGCAGTTTATCAGGACAGGGGTTTCGATACGAGCAGTACTTC,TRBD1,TRBJ2-7,TRBV27,.
CASSQATGSNSPLHF,TGTGCCAGCAGCCAAGCGACAGGGTCAAATTCACCCCTCCACTTT,TRBD1,TRBJ1-6,TRBV3-1,many
CASSPLGQGNSPLHF,TGTGCCAGCAGCCCATTGGGACAGGGGAACTCACCCCTCCACTTT,TRBD1,TRBJ1-6,TRBV7-6,many
CANSLRTSRLSYNEQLF,TGTGCCAACAGCCTAAGGACTAGCCGCCTTTCCTACAATGAGCAGCTCTTC,TRBD2,TRBJ2-1,TRBV7-2,.
CASSYRPRGVTDTQYF,TGTGCCAGCAGTTACCGGCCCCGGGGAGTCACAGATACGCAGTATTTT,.,TRBJ2-3,TRBV6-2/TRBV6-3,many
CASSQAVWGYGYTF,TGTGCCAGCAGCCAAGCAGTTTGGGGGTATGGCTACACCTTC,.,TRBJ1-2,TRBV3-1,.
CSVEGATFDTEAFF,TGCAGCGTTGAAGGCGCAACCTTCGACACTGAAGCTTTCTTT,.,TRBJ1-1,TRBV29-1,many
CASSPPGTSPNEQFF,TGTGCCAGTAGTCCTCCGGGGACTTCTCCTAATGAGCAGTTCTTC,.,TRBJ2-1,TRBV19,few
CASSEPGQGTETQYF,TGTGCCAGCAGCGAGCCGGGACAGGGGACGGAGACCCAGTACTTC,TRBD1,TRBJ2-5,TRBV28,many
CASSLVAEGAKNIQYF,TGTGCCAGCAGCTTAGTCGCGGAGGGAGCCAAAAACATTCAGTACTTC,.,TRBJ2-4,TRBV11-2,many
CASSINRGRPGAGELFF,TGTGCCAGCAGCATTAACAGGGGGCGCCCCGGGGCCGGGGAGCTGTTTTTT,TRBD1,TRBJ2-2,TRBV11-2,.
CASSSAGVGEQFF,TGTGCCAGCAGCTCCGCGGGAGTTGGTGAGCAGTTCTTC,TRBD2,TRBJ2-1,TRBV7-3,few
CASSLSGLGIRGQYF,TGTGCCAGCAGTTTATCGGGACTTGGGATACGAGGGCAGTATTTT,.,TRBJ2-3,TRBV27,.
CAREGEGNTGELFF,TGTGCCAGAGAGGGGGAGGGAAACACCGGGGAGCTGTTTTTT,.,TRBJ2-2,TRBV2,many
CASSLDHLIGSGNTIYF,TGTGCCAGCAGCTTAGATCACCTAATCGGGTCTGGAAACACCATATATTTT,.,TRBJ1-3,TRBV11-3,many
CATSEVGTASNEQFF,TGTGCCACCAGTGAAGTCGGGACTGCCTCCAATGAGCAGTTCTTC,.,TRBJ2-1,TRBV24-1,many
CASSTGTGDEQYF,TGCGCCAGCAGCACGGGGACAGGGGACGAGCAGTACTTC,TRBD1,TRBJ2-7,TRBV5-1,many
CASSLTPQGTQYF,TGTGCCAGCAGCTTAACTCCTCAGGGGACCCAGTACTTC,.,TRBJ2-5,TRBV7-8,.